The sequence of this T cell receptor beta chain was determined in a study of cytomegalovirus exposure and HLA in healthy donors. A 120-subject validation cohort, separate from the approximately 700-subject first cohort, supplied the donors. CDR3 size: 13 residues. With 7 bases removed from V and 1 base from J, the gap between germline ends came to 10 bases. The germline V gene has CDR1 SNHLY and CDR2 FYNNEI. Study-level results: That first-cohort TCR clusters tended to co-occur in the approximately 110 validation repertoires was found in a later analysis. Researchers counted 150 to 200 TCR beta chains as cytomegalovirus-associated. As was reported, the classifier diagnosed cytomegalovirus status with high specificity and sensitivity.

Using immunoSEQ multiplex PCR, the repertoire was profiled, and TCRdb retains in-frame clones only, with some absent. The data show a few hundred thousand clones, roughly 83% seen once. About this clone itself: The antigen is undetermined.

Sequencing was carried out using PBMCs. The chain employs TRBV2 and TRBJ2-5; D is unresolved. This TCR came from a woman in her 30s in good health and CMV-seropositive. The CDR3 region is CASNRVLQETQYF. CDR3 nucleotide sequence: TGTGCCAGCAACCGGGTACTCCAAGAGACCCAGTACTTC. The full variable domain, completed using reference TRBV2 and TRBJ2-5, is EPEVTQTPSHQVTQMGQEVILRCVPISNHLYFYWYRQILGQKVEFLVSFYNNEISEKSEIFDDQFSVERPDGSNFTLKIRSTKLEDSAMYFCASNRVLQETQYFGPGTRLLVL.